The 23 T cell receptor beta chains below come from one sample, sequenced in a study of early T cells in non-severe SARS-CoV-2 infection. TCRdb redid the calling of the 5' RACE reads with MiXCR, one entry per CDR3 protein. The profile shows under 85,000 distinct CDR3 sequences, approximately 12% of them singletons. Sequencing was carried out using whole blood. These receptors all come from an adult who was a healthcare worker with PCR-confirmed SARS-CoV-2 infection or an uninfected control (not recorded which).

In its sample, this clonotype was seen many times. The chain joins TRBV18 to TRBJ1-2; 8 bases are a match to TRBD1. Germline CDR1 is KGHSH and CDR2 is LQKENI. The CDR3 spans 14 residues. Trimming removed 3 bases from V and 6 bases from J; junction bases left unmatched: 6. CDR3 DNA sequence: TGTGCCAGCTCACCGGGCACAGGGGGAAATGGCTACACCTTC. Translating gives CASSPGTGGNGYTF.

The chain recombines TRBV6-1 with TRBJ1-6; TRBD1 matches at 7 bases. V dropped 0 bases and J dropped 10; count of bases not matched to a gene: 3. This CDR3 has 14 residues. Per germline, CDR1 MNHNS and CDR2 SASEGT. CDR3 residues: CASSEARGQSPLHF. Here the CDR3 DNA reads TGTGCCAGCAGTGAAGCGAGGGGGCAATCACCCCTCCACTTT.

The V gene is TRBV5-4, the J gene TRBJ1-2; D may be TRBD1 (5 bases). Germline V gene sequence: CDR1 SGHNT, CDR2 YYREEE (reference sequence). V was shortened by 4 bases and J by 3 bases, with 10 bases between the two germline ends. The CDR3 consists of 13 residues. CDR3 DNA sequence: TGTGCCAGCAGCCCCGCCAGGGACTATGGCTACACCTTC. The encoded protein is CASSPARDYGYTF.

This clonotype was picked up a small number of times. The chain links TRBV29-1 to TRBJ2-7; D is undetermined. Germline V CDR1 and CDR2: SQVTM, ANQGSEA. The length of the CDR3 is 14 residues. Trimming shortened V by 6 bases and J by 2 bases, and 17 bases separated the two germline ends. Written as DNA, the CDR3 is TGCAGCGTCATCCTCTTCGGCAATCCCTACGAGCAGTACTTC. It yields the protein CSVILFGNPYEQYF.

The sample holds many counts of this clonotype. V usage is TRBV29-1 and J usage is TRBJ1-2, with TRBD1 as a possible D gene (6 bases). Per germline, CDR1 SQVTM and CDR2 ANQGSEA. Trimming removed 4 bases at V and 0 bases at J, with 18 bases between. The CDR3 totals 16 residues. CDR3 sequence: CSVVPLLQGANYGYTF. CDR3 DNA: TGCAGCGTTGTTCCCTTGCTACAGGGAGCTAACTATGGCTACACCTTC.

This clonotype was seen a handful of times. The chain couples TRBV29-1 to TRBJ2-1; D is undetermined. CDR3 length: 13 amino acids. CDR1 SQVTM and CDR2 ANQGSEA come from the germline V gene. The V and J ends lost 7 bases and 8 bases respectively, with 18 bases between them. The CDR3, as DNA: TGCAGCGCCCTCTCCTCTGAGACCGATGAGCAGTTCTTC. Residues: CSALSSETDEQFF.

V and J are TRBV12-3 or TRBV12-4 and TRBJ1-5; TRBD1 might be the D (5 bases). The CDR3 runs 12 residues. Trimming stripped 3 bases from V and 11 bases from J, with 11 bases between. The CDR3 DNA is TGTGCCAGCAGTTTGGGACCTTCAGCCCAGCATTTT. Amino acids: CASSLGPSAQHF.

This clonotype was recorded a few times. The chain links TRBV6-2 or TRBV6-3 to TRBJ2-1; 8 bases agree with TRBD1. Germline V lookup: CDR1 MNHEY, CDR2 SVGEGT. J was trimmed by 13 bases and V by 5 bases; bases with no gene match: 7. The CDR3 spans 12 residues. CDR3 residues: CASSDRGQLQFF. For the CDR3, the DNA is TGTGCCAGCAGTGACAGGGGCCAACTTCAGTTCTTC.

The J gene is TRBJ1-1, the V gene TRBV4-1, with D possibly being TRBD1 (6 bases). V was trimmed by 2 bases and J by 4 bases, leaving 14 bases between them. The CDR3 consists of 15 residues. The germline gives CDR1 MGHRA, CDR2 YSYEKL. CDR3 in DNA: TGCGCCAGCAGCCAATCACAGGGAATCGGCACTGAAGCTTTCTTT. As protein: CASSQSQGIGTEAFF.

This clonotype was observed many times. V gene TRBV10-1 combines with J gene TRBJ2-3; no reliable D call. Trimming shortened V by 0 bases and J by 3 bases, and 4 bases separated the two germline ends. The V gene's germline CDR1 is WNHNN and CDR2 SYGVQD (reference sequence). The length of the CDR3 is 13 residues. The CDR3, as DNA: TGCGCCAGCAGTGAGTCAGGGACAGATACGCAGTATTTT. Translated, it gives CASSESGTDTQYF.

This clonotype was detected a few times. V and J are TRBV18 and TRBJ2-3; D is unclear. V gave up 1 base and J gave up 0 bases, with 2 bases separating them. The CDR3 spans 13 residues. Germline loops: CDR1 KGHSH, CDR2 LQKENI. This CDR3 is CASSPHSTDTQYF. The CDR3, as DNA: TGTGCCAGCTCACCACACAGCACAGATACGCAGTATTTT.

The sample holds one count of this clonotype. V gene TRBV4-1 combines with J gene TRBJ2-1; 9 bases match TRBD2. CDR1 and CDR2 from the germline V gene are MGHRA and YSYEKL. Unmatched junction bases numbered 4, after V lost 2 bases and J lost 2 bases. The CDR3 spans 16 residues. CDR3 region: CASSQYLAGTYNEQFF. CDR3 sequence (DNA): TGCGCCAGCAGCCAATACCTAGCGGGGACCTACAATGAGCAGTTCTTC.

The chain links TRBV7-3 to TRBJ2-7, with TRBD1 matching over 10 bases. The ends lost 5 bases at V and 2 bases at J; junction bases unmatched: 6. The CDR3 sequence is 15 residues long. CDR1 is SGHTA and CDR2 is FQGTGA in the germline V gene. This chain's CDR3 is CASSAYGTGAYEQYF. DNA of the CDR3: TGTGCCAGCAGCGCATACGGGACAGGGGCCTACGAGCAGTACTTC.

This clonotype was counted ten times or more. V is TRBV5-5 and J is TRBJ2-1, with 12 bases fitting TRBD2. The CDR3 runs 15 residues. Germline CDR1 and CDR2: SGHKS and YYEKEE (reference sequence). V shed 4 bases and J 9 bases; nucleotides not matched to a gene: 8. In DNA, the CDR3 is TGTGCCAGCAGCCAGAGACTAGCGGGGGTCGGTGAGCAGTTCTTC. Translating gives CASSQRLAGVGEQFF.

This clonotype has more than one count but fewer than ten. The chain has TRBV7-3 and TRBJ2-1, with TRBD2 matching over 9 bases. The V and J ends lost 5 bases and 9 bases, in that order; junction bases with no gene match: 11. The germline V gene has CDR1 SGHTA and CDR2 FQGTGA. The CDR3 contains 15 residues. The CDR3 region has the DNA TGTGCCAGCAGCCCTGCGGGAGGGGCAATTGGTGAGCAGTTCTTC. Its translation: CASSPAGGAIGEQFF.

This clonotype has at least ten counts. V gene TRBV6-2 or TRBV6-3 combines with J gene TRBJ2-1; 10 bases are shared with TRBD2. The CDR3 is 16 residues long. Germline assignment: CDR1 MNHEY and CDR2 SVGEGT. V shed 6 bases, J shed 7 bases, and the junction held 12 bases outside the gene matches. CDR3 region: CASSPRERGGANEQFF. In nucleotides, the CDR3 is TGTGCCAGCAGCCCCCGGGAGCGGGGGGGGGCGAATGAGCAGTTCTTC.

This clonotype was detected many times. The genes are TRBV29-1 and TRBJ1-5, with a tentative D call TRBD1 (5 bases). The V end was cut by 6 bases, the J end by 7 bases, with 16 bases between. There are 13 residues in the CDR3. Germline values: CDR1 SQVTM, CDR2 ANQGSEA. The CDR3 coding sequence is TGCAGCGTAGTCCGGGCCCCAGGGCAGCCCCAGCATTTT. Translated: CSVVRAPGQPQHF.

This clonotype was detected only a few times. The V and J genes are TRBV20-1 and TRBJ2-3, with 7 bases identical to TRBD1. Germline V gives CDR1 DFQATT, CDR2 SNEGSKA (reference sequence). The CDR3 consists of 13 residues. Germline trimming cut 5 bases from V and 5 bases from J; bases unmatched to any gene: 7. For the CDR3, the DNA is TGCAGTGCTGAACCCGGGACAGAAGATACGCAGTATTTT. Amino acids: CSAEPGTEDTQYF.

The V and J genes are TRBV12-3 or TRBV12-4 and TRBJ1-6, with D unclear. The V end was cut by 4 bases, the J end by 8 bases, with 9 bases between. The CDR3 runs 13 residues. CDR3 nucleotides: TGTGCCAGCAGTTACGGCATGGATTCACCCCTCCACTTT. It codes for CASSYGMDSPLHF.

In this sample, this clonotype turned up many times. The CDR3 DNA reads as TGTGCCAGCAGCCAAGCAGGGCTGACTGAAGCTTTCTTT. Translating it yields CASSQAGLTEAFF. The chain uses TRBV3-1 and TRBJ1-1; D might be TRBD1 (5 bases). Germline V gene data show CDR1 as LGHDT and CDR2 as YNNKEL (reference sequence). CDR3 length: 13 residues. V was pared by 1 base and J by 5 bases, with 8 bases between.

This chain connects TRBV7-2 to TRBJ2-1; no definite D call. Germline-derived CDR1 and CDR2 are SGHTA and FQGNSA. Trimming pared 3 bases from V and 8 bases from J, leaving 14 bases between. This CDR3 region has 14 residues. In DNA, the CDR3 is TGTGCCAGCAGCTTGACCCTAGTGACCTATGAGCAGTTCTTC. It translates to CASSLTLVTYEQFF.

Ten or more counts support this clonotype. The V call is TRBV18, the J call TRBJ1-2; no firm D call. This CDR3 contains 15 residues. Trimming stripped 3 bases from V and 3 bases from J, with 14 bases between. Germline lookup yields CDR1 KGHSH and CDR2 LQKENI. CDR3 amino acids: CASSPLASMDYGYTF. CDR3 in DNA: TGTGCCAGCTCACCTCTGGCATCCATGGACTATGGCTACACCTTC.

V gene TRBV28 combines with J gene TRBJ2-7, with 10 bases lining up with TRBD1. The CDR3 loop spans 14 amino acids. Germline V CDR1 and CDR2: MDHEN, SYDVKM. Trimming cost V 6 bases and J 6 bases; bases outside gene matches: 8. CDR3: CASRPGTGVTEQYF. The CDR3 DNA is TGTGCCAGCAGACCCGGGACAGGGGTTACCGAGCAGTACTTC.